The 23 T cell receptor beta chains reported below all come from one sample, sequenced in a study of OX40 agonist ivuxolimab in advanced cancers. Clones were read by immunoSEQ multiplex PCR, and TCRdb kept only the in-frame ones, dropping some. The sample consists of approximately 99,000 clones, around 90% of them appearing once. Specimen: CD4+ or CD8+ T cells sorted from blood, collected in a trial of the OX40 agonist ivuxolimab. These receptors originate from an adult with an advanced solid tumor such as melanoma, head and neck, liver or kidney cancer.

V and J are TRBV7-9 and TRBJ1-2; no reliable D call. Germline V lookup: CDR1 SEHNR, CDR2 FQNEAQ (reference sequence). This CDR3 comprises 14 residues. The V gene lost 1 base and the J gene lost 3 bases, with 9 bases spanning the gap. The CDR3 here is CASSLDSSDYGYTF. The CDR3 nucleotides read TGTGCCAGCAGCTTAGACTCCTCGGACTATGGCTACACCTTC. Variable domain in full (rest from reference TRBV7-9 and TRBJ1-2): DTGVSQNPRHKITKRGQNVTFRCDPISEHNRLYWYRQTLGQGPEFLTYFQNEAQLEKSRLLSDRFSAERPKGSFSTLEIQRTEQGDSAMYLCASSLDSSDYGYTFGSGTRLTVV.

V gene TRBV2 combines with J gene TRBJ1-5, with D maybe TRBD1 (5 bases). V lost 6 bases and J 8 bases, leaving 17 bases between the germline ends. Germline CDR1 reads SNHLY; CDR2 reads FYNNEI. The CDR3 is 14 residues long. The CDR3 bases are TGTGCCAGCAGCGCGGGACCTGGGATGAAGCCCCAGCATTTT. Translation: CASSAGPGMKPQHF. The variable domain in full, completed from reference TRBV2 and TRBJ1-5, reads EPEVTQTPSHQVTQMGQEVILRCVPISNHLYFYWYRQILGQKVEFLVSFYNNEISEKSEIFDDQFSVERPDGSNFTLKIRSTKLEDSAMYFCASSAGPGMKPQHFGDGTRLSIL.

V usage is TRBV6-6 and J usage is TRBJ2-1; D is possibly TRBD2 (6 bases). Germline-derived CDR1 and CDR2 are MNHNY and SVGAGI (reference sequence). Trimming cost V 0 bases and J 3 bases, with 9 bases left between them. There are 15 residues in the CDR3. CDR3 nucleotides: TGTGCCAGCAGTTACTCAGGGCGGGGCTACAATGAGCAGTTCTTC. Protein product: CASSYSGRGYNEQFF.

V gene TRBV7-3 combines with J gene TRBJ2-2; D unresolved. In germline, CDR1 is SGHTA, CDR2 FQGTGA. The CDR3 runs 12 residues. Trimming stripped 6 bases from V and 0 bases from J, with 2 bases between. The CDR3 bases are TGTGCCAGCAGTTCGAACACCGGGGAGCTGTTTTTT. Encoded protein: CASSSNTGELFF.

The chain combines TRBV10-1 with TRBJ2-3, with 7 bases aligning to TRBD2. Germline V CDR1 and CDR2: WNHNN, SYGVQD (reference sequence). CDR3 length: 14 amino acids. V trimming: 1 base; J trimming: 6 bases; junction bases outside the gene matches: 4. Here the CDR3 reads CASSEWTRQDTQYF. The DNA for the CDR3 is TGCGCCAGCAGTGAGTGGACTAGGCAGGATACGCAGTATTTT.

The chain recombines TRBV11-3 with TRBJ2-5, with TRBD2 identical over 12 bases. This CDR3 is built from 15 residues. The trim removed 5 bases at V and 4 bases at J, leaving 5 bases unmatched. The germline gives CDR1 SGHNT, CDR2 YENEEA. The CDR3 loop is CASSRLAGGPETQYF. Here the CDR3 DNA reads TGTGCCAGCAGCCGCCTAGCGGGAGGGCCAGAGACCCAGTACTTC.

CDR3 coding DNA: TGTGCCAGCACCTCTAGGGGAAAAGCCGGGGAGCTGTTTTTT. It translates to CASTSRGKAGELFF. This sequence joins TRBV21-1 and TRBJ2-2; the tabulated D call, TRBD1, remains unverified against the DNA. TRBV21-1 is a pseudogene locus. CDR3 size: 14 residues.

The genes are TRBV19 and TRBJ2-2; 8 bases are a match to TRBD2. The germline V gene encodes CDR1 LNHDA and CDR2 SQIVND (reference sequence). The junction had 10 bases not matched to a gene; V was cut back by 6 bases and J by 7 bases. This CDR3 has 15 amino acids. The CDR3 loop is CASRRRGGTDGELFF. The DNA for the CDR3 is TGTGCCAGTAGGAGACGGGGGGGCACGGACGGGGAGCTGTTTTTT.

The V and J genes are TRBV18 and TRBJ1-5, with unresolved D. There are 14 residues in the CDR3. Germline CDR1 KGHSH, CDR2 LQKENI. V shed 2 bases and J shed 1 base, with 6 bases lying between them. CDR3 residues: CASSPSESNQPQHF. DNA of the CDR3: TGTGCCAGCTCACCATCCGAAAGCAATCAGCCCCAGCATTTT.

This clone was seen just once. The chain uses TRBV11-2 and TRBJ2-3, with a tentative D call TRBD1 (5 bases). The germline V gene encodes CDR1 SGHAT and CDR2 FQNNGV. This CDR3 is 13 amino acids long. V lost 3 bases and J lost 2, with 6 bases in between. CDR3 in amino acids: CASSLGHTDTQYF. The CDR3 DNA reads as TGTGCCAGCAGCTTGGGGCACACAGATACGCAGTATTTT.

The rearrangement uses TRBV13 and TRBJ1-1; a weak D match, TRBD1 (5 bases). Germline V gene sequence: CDR1 PRHDT, CDR2 FYEKMQ (reference sequence). V lost 3 bases and J 11 bases, leaving 16 bases between the germline ends. The CDR3 covers 13 residues. CDR3 DNA: TGTGCCAGCAGCTTCGGGGGAGGTTTGTCGGCTTTCTTT. As protein: CASSFGGGLSAFF.

The CDR3 region is CASSALQGAPRTTGELFF. CDR3 DNA: TGTGCCAGCAGTGCATTACAGGGGGCGCCCCGGACCACCGGGGAGCTGTTTTTT. V and J are TRBV6-1 and TRBJ2-2; 9 bases are shared with TRBD1. V gave up 4 bases and J gave up 4 bases; unmatched junction bases: 13. Germline V lookup: CDR1 MNHNS, CDR2 SASEGT. This CDR3 comprises 18 residues.

This clone was observed a few times. The rearrangement uses TRBV29-1 and TRBJ2-3; 9 bases map to TRBD2. With V trimmed by 7 bases and J by 0 bases, 2 bases remained unmatched. The CDR3 has 13 residues. Germline loops: CDR1 SQVTM, CDR2 ANQGSEA. CDR3 sequence reads: CSGGLASTDTQYF. The CDR3 DNA reads TGCAGCGGCGGACTAGCGAGCACAGATACGCAGTATTTT.

The rearrangement uses TRBV7-2 and TRBJ2-6; no definite D call. The V end was cut by 5 bases, the J end by 1 base, with 21 bases between. CDR3 length equals 19 residues. Germline V CDR1 and CDR2: SGHTA, FQGNSA. CDR3 sequence: CASSQSGIGLRSGANVLTF. The CDR3 nucleotides read TGTGCCAGCAGCCAAAGTGGGATCGGGCTCCGGTCTGGGGCCAACGTCCTGACTTTC.

V is TRBV9 and J is TRBJ1-3; 7 nucleotides line up with TRBD1. The germline V gene encodes CDR1 SGDLS and CDR2 YYNGEE. The CDR3 runs to 17 residues. Trimming cost V 4 bases and J 2 bases; bases outside gene matches: 12. In nucleotides, the CDR3 is TGTGCCAGCAGCCTACGGGTCCCGGGACAGCCTGGAAACACCATATATTTT. Translating it yields CASSLRVPGQPGNTIYF. Looking up the rest from reference TRBV9 and TRBJ1-3 gives the full variable domain: DSGVTQTPKHLITATGQRVTLRCSPRSGDLSVYWYQQSLDQGLQFLIQYYNGEERAKGNILERFSAQQFPDLHSELNLSSLELGDSALYFCASSLRVPGQPGNTIYFGEGSWLTVV.

J is TRBJ1-2 and V is TRBV5-6; 8 bases agree with TRBD1. This CDR3 region has 14 residues. The germline V gene encodes CDR1 SGHDT and CDR2 YYEEEE. V was clipped by 4 bases and J by 8 bases; unmatched bases: 10. CDR3 sequence reads: CASSPGRGLGGYTF. CDR3 in DNA: TGTGCCAGCAGCCCCGGCAGGGGGCTTGGGGGCTACACCTTC.

The chain combines TRBV19 with TRBJ2-2, with a possible D match to TRBD2 (5 bases). This CDR3 spans 14 amino acids. The germline gives CDR1 LNHDA, CDR2 SQIVND (reference sequence). V lost 5 bases and J lost 3, with 10 bases in between. In nucleotides, the CDR3 is TGTGCCAGTAGTGAGGGTACGGACACCGGGGAGCTGTTTTTT. The encoded protein is CASSEGTDTGELFF.

J is TRBJ1-2 and V is TRBV5-1; 8 bases agree with TRBD1. Germline CDR1 SGHRS, CDR2 YFSETQ. The CDR3 totals 14 residues. Losses at the gene ends were 4 bases for V and 6 bases for J; bases not matched to a gene: 8. DNA of the CDR3: TGCGCCAGCAGCCCGACAGGGGTGTCGGATGGCTACACCTTC. Protein: CASSPTGVSDGYTF.

The V call is TRBV11-3, the J call TRBJ2-3; the D is unclear. Trimming took off 1 base at V and 0 bases at J, with 5 bases between the two ends. The CDR3 loop spans 14 amino acids. In germline, CDR1 is SGHNT, CDR2 YENEEA. The CDR3 region is CASSLGVSTDTQYF. CDR3 DNA: TGTGCCAGCAGCTTAGGGGTGAGCACAGATACGCAGTATTTT. Filled out from reference TRBV11-3 and TRBJ2-3, the complete variable domain reads EAGVVQSPRYKIIEKKQPVAFWCNPISGHNTLYWYLQNLGQGPELLIRYENEEAVDDSQLPKDRFSAERLKGVDSTLKIQPAELGDSAVYLCASSLGVSTDTQYFGPGTRLTVL.

The chain combines TRBV9 with TRBJ2-1; D uncertain. Trimming took 0 bases from V and 0 from J, leaving 10 bases between them. Germline loops: CDR1 SGDLS, CDR2 YYNGEE. The CDR3 is 16 residues long. This chain's CDR3 is CASSVALRGSYNEQFF. CDR3 bases: TGTGCCAGCAGCGTAGCTCTGCGCGGCTCCTACAATGAGCAGTTCTTC. Combining the CDR3 with reference TRBV9 and TRBJ2-1 gives the whole variable domain DSGVTQTPKHLITATGQRVTLRCSPRSGDLSVYWYQQSLDQGLQFLIQYYNGEERAKGNILERFSAQQFPDLHSELNLSSLELGDSALYFCASSVALRGSYNEQFFGPGTRLTVL.

The chain carries TRBV2 and TRBJ1-1, with 8 bases aligning to TRBD1. This CDR3 comprises 13 residues. V shed 7 bases and J 4 bases; nucleotides not matched to a gene: 5. Per germline, CDR1 SNHLY and CDR2 FYNNEI. Here the CDR3 DNA reads TGTGCCAGCACCAGGGACAGGCTCACTGAAGCTTTCTTT. Protein: CASTRDRLTEAFF. The entire variable domain, with the rest obtained from reference TRBV2 and TRBJ1-1, is as follows: EPEVTQTPSHQVTQMGQEVILRCVPISNHLYFYWYRQILGQKVEFLVSFYNNEISEKSEIFDDQFSVERPDGSNFTLKIRSTKLEDSAMYFCASTRDRLTEAFFGQGTRLTVV.

The V and J genes are TRBV7-3 and TRBJ2-1; 7 positions match TRBD1. CDR1 and CDR2 (germline): SGHTA, FQGTGA. Unmatched junction bases numbered 14, after V lost 5 bases and J lost 7 bases. CDR3 length equals 16 residues. In DNA, the CDR3 is TGTGCCAGCAGCCACGTACAGGGGAAGGGGGATAATGAGCAGTTCTTC. Translation gives CASSHVQGKGDNEQFF.

The chain employs TRBV2 and TRBJ2-5, with 12 positions matching TRBD2. V lost 4 bases to trimming and J lost 5 bases; unmatched junction nucleotides: 5. CDR1 SNHLY and CDR2 FYNNEI come from the germline V gene. The CDR3 loop spans 15 amino acids. CDR3 nucleotides: TGTGCCAGCAGTGCCCTAGCGGGGGGGCCGGAGACCCAGTACTTC. Protein sequence: CASSALAGGPETQYF.